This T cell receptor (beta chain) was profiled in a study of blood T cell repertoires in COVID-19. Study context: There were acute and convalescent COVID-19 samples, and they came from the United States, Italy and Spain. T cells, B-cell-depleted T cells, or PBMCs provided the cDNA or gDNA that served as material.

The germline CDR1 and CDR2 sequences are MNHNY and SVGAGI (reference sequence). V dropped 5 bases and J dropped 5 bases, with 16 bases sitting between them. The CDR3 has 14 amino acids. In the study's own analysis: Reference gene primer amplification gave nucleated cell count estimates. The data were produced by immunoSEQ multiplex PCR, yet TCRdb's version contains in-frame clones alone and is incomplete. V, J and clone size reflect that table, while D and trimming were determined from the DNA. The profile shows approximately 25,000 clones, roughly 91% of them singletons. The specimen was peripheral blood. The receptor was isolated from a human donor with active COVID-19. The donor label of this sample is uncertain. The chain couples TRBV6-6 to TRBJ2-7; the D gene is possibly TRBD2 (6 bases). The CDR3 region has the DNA TGTGCCAGCAGTGGCACTGGGGGGTTCCACGAGCAGTACTTC. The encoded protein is CASSGTGGFHEQYF.